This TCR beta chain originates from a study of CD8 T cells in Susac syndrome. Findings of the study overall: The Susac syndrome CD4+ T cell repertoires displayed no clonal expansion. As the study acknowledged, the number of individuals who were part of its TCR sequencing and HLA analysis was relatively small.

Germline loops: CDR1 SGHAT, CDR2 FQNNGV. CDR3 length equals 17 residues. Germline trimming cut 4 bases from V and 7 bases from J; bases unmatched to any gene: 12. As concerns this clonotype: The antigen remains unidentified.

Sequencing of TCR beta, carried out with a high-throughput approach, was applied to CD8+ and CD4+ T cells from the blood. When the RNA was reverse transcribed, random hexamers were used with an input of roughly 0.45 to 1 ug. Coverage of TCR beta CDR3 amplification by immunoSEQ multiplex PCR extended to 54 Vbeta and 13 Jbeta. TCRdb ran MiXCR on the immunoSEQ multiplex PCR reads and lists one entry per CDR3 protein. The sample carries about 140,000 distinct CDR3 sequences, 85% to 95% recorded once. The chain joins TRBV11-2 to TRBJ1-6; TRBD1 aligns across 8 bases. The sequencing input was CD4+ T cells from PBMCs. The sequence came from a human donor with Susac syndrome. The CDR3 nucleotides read TGTGCCAGCAGCTCTGGACAGGGTGGGCTGAAGAATTCACCCCTCCACTTT. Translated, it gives CASSSGQGGLKNSPLHF. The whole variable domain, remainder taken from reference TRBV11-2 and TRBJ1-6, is EAGVAQSPRYKIIEKRQSVAFWCNPISGHATLYWYQQILGQGPKLLIQFQNNGVVDDSQLPKDRFSAERLKGVDSTLKIQPAKLEDSAVYLCASSSGQGGLKNSPLHFGNGTRLTVT.